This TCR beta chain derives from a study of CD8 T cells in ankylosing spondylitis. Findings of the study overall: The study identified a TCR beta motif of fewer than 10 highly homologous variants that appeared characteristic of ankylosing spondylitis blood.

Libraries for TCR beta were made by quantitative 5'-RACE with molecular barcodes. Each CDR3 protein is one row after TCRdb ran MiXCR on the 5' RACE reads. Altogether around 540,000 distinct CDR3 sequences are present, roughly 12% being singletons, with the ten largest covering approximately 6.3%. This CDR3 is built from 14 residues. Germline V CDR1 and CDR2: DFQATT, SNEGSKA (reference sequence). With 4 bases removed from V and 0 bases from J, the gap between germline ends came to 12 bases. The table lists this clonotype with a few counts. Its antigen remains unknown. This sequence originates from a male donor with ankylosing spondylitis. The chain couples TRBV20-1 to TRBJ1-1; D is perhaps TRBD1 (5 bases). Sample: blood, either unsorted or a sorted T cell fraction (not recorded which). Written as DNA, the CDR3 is TGCAGTGCTACCTCGACAGCTATGAACACTGAAGCTTTCTTT. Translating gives CSATSTAMNTEAFF.